This is a list of T cell receptor beta chains from one sample in a study of cytomegalovirus exposure and HLA in healthy donors. Sequenced by immunoSEQ multiplex PCR; TCRdb stores in-frame clones only, minus some. The repertoire holds fewer than 200,000 clones, with roughly 85% as singletons. Sequenced sample: PBMCs. The receptors derive from a woman between 50 and 59 years old in good health and CMV-seropositive. Both conserved end residues are part of each CDR3. D genes are given only for firm matches. Clone size is stated in some rows and not others, as once, few, many or a class when expanded.

clone_size j_call v_call d_call cdr3_aa cdr3_nt
- TRBJ2-7 TRBV2 - CASSEGRGTFYEQYF TGTGCCAGCAGTGAAGGGAGGGGCACATTCTACGAGCAGTACTTC
- TRBJ2-1 TRBV6-6 - CASGGASYNEQFF TGTGCCAGCGGGGGGGCCTCCTACAATGAGCAGTTCTTC
- TRBJ2-1 TRBV2 TRBD2 CASSEGRLAGLNEQFF TGTGCCAGCAGTGAAGGGCGGCTAGCGGGGTTGAATGAGCAGTTCTTC
few TRBJ2-7 TRBV6-6 - CASSYVQGHEQYF TGTGCCAGCAGTTACGTACAGGGCCACGAGCAGTACTTC
- TRBJ1-6 TRBV28 TRBD1 CLTQGAYYNSPLHF TGTCTAACGCAGGGGGCGTATTATAATTCACCCCTCCACTTT
- TRBJ1-4 TRBV28 TRBD1 CASSFGGQGVEKLFF TGTGCCAGCAGTTTTGGGGGACAGGGGGTTGAAAAACTGTTTTTT
few TRBJ1-2 TRBV7-6 - CASSFSTGKGYTF TGTGCCAGCAGCTTTTCCACAGGGAAGGGCTACACCTTC
- TRBJ2-7 TRBV23-1 - CASSQAQGYEQYF TGCGCCAGCAGTCAAGCACAGGGCTACGAGCAGTACTTC
few TRBJ2-3 TRBV5-1 TRBD1 CASSRDRGGGTDTQYF TGCGCCAGCAGCCGGGACAGGGGAGGTGGCACAGATACGCAGTATTTT
- TRBJ1-1 TRBV18 - CASSPSGQNTEAFF TGTGCCAGCTCACCATCGGGACAGAACACTGAAGCTTTCTTT
- TRBJ2-1 TRBV7-3 - CASSLELASGEQFF TGTGCCAGCAGCTTAGAACTAGCCTCGGGCGAGCAGTTCTTC
once TRBJ2-3 TRBV27 - CASSLGRVGTDTQYF TGTGCCAGCAGTTTAGGTAGAGTTGGCACAGATACGCAGTATTTT
few TRBJ2-2 TRBV6-5 - CASSNGLFPGELFF TGTGCCAGCAGTAATGGACTATTCCCCGGGGAGCTGTTTTTT
- TRBJ1-2 TRBV9 - CASSARGGLQKGDYGYTF TGTGCCAGCAGCGCGAGGGGGGGGCTGCAGAAGGGGGACTATGGCTACACCTTC
- TRBJ2-3 TRBV2 TRBD1 CASSGQGTDTQYF TGTGCCAGCAGCGGACAGGGCACAGATACGCAGTATTTT
- TRBJ2-7 TRBV10-1 TRBD2 CASSEASGGAYEQYF TGCGCCAGCAGTGAGGCGAGCGGGGGGGCCTACGAGCAGTACTTC
- TRBJ1-3 TRBV27 TRBD1 CASSNRGSGNTIYF TGTGCCAGCAGTAACAGGGGGAGTGGAAACACCATATATTTT
- TRBJ2-7 TRBV10-3 TRBD1 CAISEGAGGSHEQYF TGTGCCATCAGTGAGGGTGCAGGGGGCTCTCATGAGCAGTACTTC
- TRBJ2-7 TRBV9 - CASSVGGSSFYEQYF TGTGCCAGCAGCGTTGGAGGGTCCTCTTTCTACGAGCAGTACTTC
- TRBJ2-5 TRBV14 - CASSPSGWETQYF TGTGCCAGCAGCCCCTCGGGGTGGGAGACCCAGTACTTC
- TRBJ1-2 TRBV2 - CASSELGNYGYTF TGTGCCAGCAGTGAACTAGGAAACTATGGCTACACCTTC
- TRBJ2-5 TRBV29-1 - CSVEDTGGEETQYF TGCAGCGTTGAAGATACAGGGGGGGAAGAGACCCAGTACTTC
- TRBJ2-7 TRBV7-3 - CASSRDNNYEQYF TGTGCCAGCAGCCGGGACAATAACTACGAGCAGTACTTC
- TRBJ2-2 TRBV5-1 - CASSWTDRTTGELFF TGCGCCAGCAGCTGGACGGACAGAACGACCGGGGAGCTGTTTTTT
- TRBJ1-1 TRBV28 - CASSSGPMNTEAFF TGTGCCAGCAGTTCTGGGCCCATGAACACTGAAGCTTTCTTT
once TRBJ2-7 TRBV5-6 TRBD2 CASSPRRDYLYEQYF TGTGCCAGCAGCCCCCGCCGGGACTACCTCTACGAGCAGTACTTC
- TRBJ2-5 TRBV2 - CASSRSWTTPSGTQYF TGTGCCAGCAGTCGTTCTTGGACTACACCGTCCGGGACCCAGTACTTC
once TRBJ2-1 TRBV5-6 TRBD2 CASKTSGGTYNEQFF TGTGCCAGCAAGACTAGCGGAGGAACCTACAATGAGCAGTTCTTC
- TRBJ1-2 TRBV6-5 - CASSYSNFWRKGYTF TGTGCCAGCAGTTACTCGAACTTTTGGAGAAAAGGCTACACCTTC
- TRBJ1-1 TRBV7-9 - CASSAPRGQVTEAFF TGTGCCAGCAGCGCCCCGCGGGGGCAGGTCACTGAAGCTTTCTTT
- TRBJ2-7 TRBV28 - CASSLPGTGEQYF TGTGCCAGCAGTTTGCCGGGAACGGGGGAGCAGTACTTC
few TRBJ2-1 TRBV15 - CATSDRRSYNEQFF TGTGCCACCAGCGACCGGCGGTCCTACAATGAGCAGTTCTTC
- TRBJ2-1 TRBV5-4 TRBD2 CASSLNGRQGTAGQFF TGTGCCAGCAGCCTAAACGGGAGGCAGGGTACGGCGGGTCAGTTCTTC
- TRBJ2-3 TRBV6-1 - CASSGRREQYF TGTGCCAGCAGTGGACGCCGGGAGCAGTATTTT
- TRBJ1-1 TRBV27 - CASSLMAGTEAFF TGTGCCAGCAGTTTAATGGCGGGTACTGAAGCTTTCTTT
- TRBJ1-1 TRBV27 - CASSLSQGYEAFF TGTGCCAGCAGTTTATCACAGGGTTACGAAGCTTTCTTT
- TRBJ2-5 TRBV5-1 TRBD2 CASSRIAGASETQYF TGCGCCAGCAGTAGAATAGCGGGGGCTTCGGAGACCCAGTACTTC
- TRBJ2-2 TRBV27 TRBD1 CASSLRGQGTGELFF TGTGCCAGCAGTCTCAGGGGGCAGGGCACCGGGGAGCTGTTTTTT
few TRBJ2-5 TRBV29-1 - CSVNTGTETQYF TGCAGCGTTAATACCGGTACGGAGACCCAGTACTTC
- TRBJ2-3 TRBV2 - CASSVGSGSTDTQYF TGTGCCAGCAGTGTTGGTAGCGGCAGCACAGATACGCAGTATTTT
- TRBJ2-1 TRBV5-6 TRBD1 CASSWDSRNEQFF TGTGCCAGCAGCTGGGACAGTCGCAATGAGCAGTTCTTC
- TRBJ2-7 TRBV5-6 TRBD2 CASSNVAGGLHEQYF TGTGCCAGCAGCAACGTAGCGGGGGGCCTCCACGAGCAGTACTTC
- TRBJ2-1 TRBV10-1 - CASSDRGKGDNEQFF TGCGCCAGCAGTGATCGGGGAAAGGGAGACAATGAGCAGTTCTTC
- TRBJ1-3 TRBV4-3 TRBD1 CASSQSGGLGSGNTIYF TGCGCCAGCAGCCAGTCAGGGGGCCTCGGCTCTGGAAACACCATATATTTT